Listed here are 20 T cell receptor beta chains from one sample, sequenced in a study of blood T cell repertoires in COVID-19. Profiling relied on immunoSEQ multiplex PCR, and the TCRdb table lists in-frame clones only, not all of them. The table includes around 22,000 clones, about 90% detected once. The sample consisted of peripheral blood. Every receptor here comes from a human donor with active COVID-19. The donor label of this sample is uncertain.

The chain has TRBV29-1 and TRBJ1-4; possible D gene TRBD1, 5 bases. The CDR3 has 11 amino acids. V was trimmed by 7 bases and J by 12 bases, leaving 15 bases between them. CDR1 is SQVTM, CDR2 ANQGSEA, per germline. The CDR3 reads CSAQTVYELFF. The CDR3 coding sequence is TGCAGCGCCCAGACAGTTTATGAACTGTTTTTT. Full variable domain (outside the CDR3, taken from reference TRBV29-1 and TRBJ1-4): SAVISQKPSRDICQRGTSLTIQCQVDSQVTMMFWYRQQPGQSLTLIATANQGSEATYESGFVIDKFPISRPNLTFSTLTVSNMSPEDSSIYLCSAQTVYELFFGSGTQLSVL.

The V call is TRBV14, the J call TRBJ2-2; 13 nucleotides match TRBD2. CDR3 size: 14 residues. Germline CDR1 and CDR2: SGHDN and FVKESK. J was trimmed by 7 bases and V by 5 bases; bases with no gene match: 1. The CDR3 loop is CASSWTSGGGELFF. The CDR3 region has the DNA TGTGCCAGCAGCTGGACTAGCGGGGGCGGGGAGCTGTTTTTT. The full variable domain, its missing parts supplied by reference TRBV14 and TRBJ2-2, is EAGVTQFPSHSVIEKGQTVTLRCDPISGHDNLYWYRRVMGKEIKFLLHFVKESKQDESGMPNNRFLAERTGGTYSTLKVQPAELEDSGVYFCASSWTSGGGELFFGEGSRLTVL.

In this sample, this clone turned up once. This chain uses TRBV9 with TRBJ2-3; 10 bases agree with TRBD2. The trim removed 0 bases at V and 5 bases at J, leaving 3 bases unmatched. Germline V lookup: CDR1 SGDLS, CDR2 YYNGEE. There are 15 residues in the CDR3. The CDR3 sequence is CASSVGLAGVDTQYF. The CDR3 DNA is TGTGCCAGCAGCGTAGGTCTAGCGGGAGTAGATACGCAGTATTTT.

The rearrangement links TRBV3-1 (or the pseudogene TRBV3-2) to TRBJ2-7; 10 positions match TRBD2. V was pared by 3 bases and J by 1 base, with 6 bases of the junction left unmatched. The CDR3 runs to 16 residues. CDR1 LGHDT and CDR2 YNNKEL come from the germline V gene (reference sequence). The CDR3 DNA reads as TGTGCCAGCAGCCACTCATCTAGCGGGAGTTCCTACGAGCAGTACTTC. Its protein product is CASSHSSSGSSYEQYF.

This clone was picked up a small number of times. V usage is TRBV7-9 and J usage is TRBJ1-5; a weak D match, TRBD1 (5 bases). Trimming pared 1 base from V and 6 bases from J, leaving 7 bases between. Germline assignment: CDR1 SEHNR and CDR2 FQNEAQ (reference sequence). CDR3 size: 13 residues. The CDR3 DNA reads as TGTGCCAGCAGCTTAGGAGACAGTCAGCCCCAGCATTTT. Translating gives CASSLGDSQPQHF. The whole variable domain, remainder taken from reference TRBV7-9 and TRBJ1-5, is DTGVSQNPRHKITKRGQNVTFRCDPISEHNRLYWYRQTLGQGPEFLTYFQNEAQLEKSRLLSDRFSAERPKGSFSTLEIQRTEQGDSAMYLCASSLGDSQPQHFGDGTRLSIL.

In this sample, this clone turned up a few times. The chain has TRBV19 and TRBJ1-6; D remains ambiguous. V dropped 6 bases and J dropped 7 bases, with 13 bases sitting between them. There are 14 residues in the CDR3. Per germline, CDR1 LNHDA and CDR2 SQIVND (reference sequence). The CDR3 loop is CASSVLATNSPLHF. Here the CDR3 DNA reads TGTGCCAGTAGCGTTCTAGCAACCAATTCACCCCTCCACTTT. The whole variable domain, filled in from reference TRBV19 and TRBJ1-6, reads DGGITQSPKYLFRKEGQNVTLSCEQNLNHDAMYWYRQDPGQGLRLIYYSQIVNDFQKGDIAEGYSVSREKKESFPLTVTSAQKNPTAFYLCASSVLATNSPLHFGNGTRLTVT.

V gene TRBV2 combines with J gene TRBJ1-2; TRBD1 matches at 10 bases. Germline lookup yields CDR1 SNHLY and CDR2 FYNNEI. The CDR3 is 14 residues long. The V gene end was trimmed by 3 bases and the J gene end by 7 bases; junction bases not matched to a gene: 5. The CDR3 DNA sequence: TGTGCCAGCAGTGACAGCAGGACAGGGGGTGGCTACACCTTC. The encoded protein is CASSDSRTGGGYTF.

The V gene is TRBV12-3 or TRBV12-4, the J gene TRBJ1-5; 7 bases fit TRBD1. The CDR3 is 13 amino acids. Trimming took 8 bases from V and 9 from J; bases not matched to a gene: 10. The CDR3: CASGMTGSGPQHF. The CDR3, as DNA: TGTGCCAGCGGGATGACAGGGAGTGGGCCCCAGCATTTT.

The rearrangement links TRBV14 to TRBJ2-1; TRBD2 aligns across 11 bases. Trimming cost V 0 bases and J 6 bases; bases outside gene matches: 4. The germline gives CDR1 SGHDN, CDR2 FVKESK. The CDR3 length is 16 residues. In nucleotides, the CDR3 is TGTGCCAGCAGCCAAGAAACACTAGCGGGGGTCAATGAGCAGTTCTTC. Its protein product is CASSQETLAGVNEQFF. The full variable domain, its missing parts supplied by reference TRBV14 and TRBJ2-1, is EAGVTQFPSHSVIEKGQTVTLRCDPISGHDNLYWYRRVMGKEIKFLLHFVKESKQDESGMPNNRFLAERTGGTYSTLKVQPAELEDSGVYFCASSQETLAGVNEQFFGPGTRLTVL.

This rearrangement joins TRBV9 to TRBJ2-1; 8 bases fit TRBD1. Germline V gene lookup returns CDR1 SGDLS and CDR2 YYNGEE. Trimming at V came to 4 bases and at J to 8 bases, leaving 11 bases not matched to a gene. The CDR3 is 15 amino acids. The CDR3, as DNA: TGTGCCAGCAGCTTCAGACAGGGGATATTGGATGAGCAGTTCTTC. This translates into CASSFRQGILDEQFF.

There are a few counts of this clone. The chain has TRBV19 and TRBJ2-5; 7 bases are shared with TRBD2. V lost 4 bases and J lost 1; bases outside the gene matches: 6. The V gene's germline CDR1 is LNHDA and CDR2 SQIVND (reference sequence). The CDR3 totals 15 residues. This chain's CDR3 is CASSRTSVSQETQYF. The CDR3 bases are TGTGCCAGTAGTAGAACTAGCGTAAGCCAAGAGACCCAGTACTTC.

There are a few counts of this clone. The chain recombines TRBV25-1 with TRBJ2-3, with 11 bases matching TRBD2. J gave up 0 bases and V 3 bases, and 5 bases lay outside the gene matches. The CDR3 loop spans 17 amino acids. Germline V gene lookup returns CDR1 MGHDK and CDR2 SYGVNS. In nucleotides, the CDR3 is TGTGCCAGCAGTGACCCGGGACTAGCGGCTAGCACAGATACGCAGTATTTT. Translation: CASSDPGLAASTDTQYF.

The CDR3 is CASSSKTGELFF. The CDR3, as DNA: TGTGCCAGCAGCTCAAAAACCGGGGAGCTGTTTTTT. The gene calls are TRBV7-9 and TRBJ2-2; D remains unclear. The CDR3 is 12 residues long. V lost 4 bases, J lost 5 bases, and 5 bases lay in between. From germline, CDR1 is SEHNR and CDR2 FQNEAQ (reference sequence).

The chain recombines TRBV18 with TRBJ1-6, with 8 bases fitting TRBD1. The germline V gene has CDR1 KGHSH and CDR2 LQKENI. With V trimmed by 3 bases and J by 6 bases, 7 bases remained unmatched. This CDR3 has 16 residues. The CDR3 spells CASSPDRGGGNSPLHF. Here the CDR3 DNA reads TGTGCCAGCTCACCTGACAGGGGCGGAGGTAATTCACCCCTCCACTTT. Supplemented by reference TRBV18 and TRBJ1-6, the full variable domain reads NAGVMQNPRHLVRRRGQEARLRCSPMKGHSHVYWYRQLPEEGLKFMVYLQKENIIDESGMPKERFSAEFPKEGPSILRIQQVVRGDSAAYFCASSPDRGGGNSPLHFGNGTRLTVT.

The chain carries TRBV7-3 and TRBJ2-1, with D possibly being TRBD2 (5 bases). V gave up 5 bases and J gave up 8 bases, with 13 bases separating them. CDR1 SGHTA and CDR2 FQGTGA come from the germline V gene. The CDR3 is 13 residues long. In nucleotides, the CDR3 is TGTGCCAGCAGCCTGGAGCTAGCCGATGAGCAGTTCTTC. Protein product: CASSLELADEQFF.

V and J are TRBV7-8 and TRBJ1-5; 7 positions match TRBD1. V trimming: 4 bases; J trimming: 6 bases; junction bases outside the gene matches: 9. Per the germline V gene, CDR1 is SGHVS and CDR2 is FQNEAQ. This CDR3 contains 15 residues. The CDR3 DNA reads TGTGCCAGCAGCTCGAGCCAGGGGGGTGGTCAGCCCCAGCATTTT. Protein product: CASSSSQGGGQPQHF.

The count of this clone is one. The chain combines TRBV19 with TRBJ1-5; D is perhaps TRBD1 (5 bases). The CDR3 is made up of 13 amino acids. Trimming shortened V by 10 bases and J by 3 bases, and 13 bases separated the two germline ends. CDR1 and CDR2 (germline): LNHDA, SQIVND (reference sequence). The CDR3 region is CATSGRNNQPQHF. The CDR3 nucleotides read TGTGCCACCTCAGGGCGAAACAATCAGCCCCAGCATTTT.

J is TRBJ1-4 and V is TRBV10-3; D is unclear. Germline V gene data show CDR1 as ENHRY and CDR2 as SYGVKD. Trimming left V 9 bases short and J 7 bases short, with 6 bases between. This CDR3 is built from 10 residues. Here the CDR3 reads CAICSEKLFF. CDR3 DNA sequence: TGTGCCATTTGCAGTGAAAAACTGTTTTTT.

V is TRBV5-1 and J is TRBJ2-1; the match to TRBD2 covers 11 bases. Losses at the gene ends were 5 bases for V and 9 bases for J; bases not matched to a gene: 10. The CDR3 loop spans 15 amino acids. Germline assignment: CDR1 SGHRS and CDR2 YFSETQ. The CDR3 loop reads CASRTSGGEIIEQFF. CDR3 DNA sequence: TGCGCCAGCAGAACTAGCGGGGGCGAGATCATTGAGCAGTTCTTC.

This clone was detected a few times. This sequence joins TRBV4-1 and TRBJ1-2; TRBD1 is a possible D gene (6 bases). The V end lost 1 base, the J end lost 3 bases, and 12 bases lay between the germline ends. The CDR3 runs to 15 residues. CDR1 MGHRA and CDR2 YSYEKL come from the germline V gene. The CDR3 sequence: CASSQGLQGYYGYTF. The DNA for the CDR3 is TGCGCCAGCAGCCAAGGATTACAGGGCTACTATGGCTACACCTTC.